This T cell receptor beta chain comes out of a study of CD8 T cells in ankylosing spondylitis (dated by TCRdb to about 2017). Background for the entire study: T cell receptor beta repertoires were profiled in healthy donors and ankylosing spondylitis patients so that disease-linked TCR variants could be found. The full study cohort was made up of about 25 ankylosing spondylitis patients and 108 healthy donors. Peripheral blood samples were taken, and synovial fluid was additionally collected from ankylosing spondylitis patients.

The sequencing machine was an Illumina HiSeq 2500. Quantitative 5'-RACE with molecular barcodes was the method used to prepare the TCR beta libraries. In the authors' own workflow: Disease-linked TCR variants were identified with a new computational method built on a probabilistic model of VDJ rearrangement. TCRdb took the public reads, trimmed them with fastp at Q25, ran MiXCR for clone calling and kept in-frame beta chains. Identical CDR3 protein sequences are pooled into one entry, listed with their most common genes and DNA. TCRdb assigned the V and J calls; the authors' analysis was not used. The sample table records around 150,000 distinct CDR3 sequences; roughly 6.6% of these occur just once. The ten largest clones represent around 11% of the sample. Results and caveats for the whole study, not just this receptor: According to the report, matched synovial fluid samples from ankylosing spondylitis patients were significantly enriched for the disease-linked clones. Blood from ankylosing spondylitis patients appeared to be characterized by a TCR beta motif made up of under ten highly homologous amino acid variants. A CD8+ phenotype was shown by the disease-linked clones, which were found at relatively low frequencies in peripheral blood. Some TCR beta motif variants had previously been reported in synovial fluid and blood of reactive arthritis patients, which suggested common disease-initiation mechanisms.

This clonotype has a count of ten or more. What antigen it recognizes has not been identified. No base quality information exists; no much larger clone differs at one position. The CDR3 sequence holds 15 residues, the cysteine and phenylalanine included. Here the CDR3 DNA is all that survives: 45 bases in frame from base 1. The CDR1 and CDR2 encoded by the germline V gene are SGHAT and FQNNGV. Relative to germline, V is missing 0 bases and J is missing 7 bases, with 5 bases of the junction outside any gene match. Source material: blood, either unsorted or a sorted T cell fraction (not recorded which). Here the chain combines TRBV11-2 and TRBJ1-5, with TRBD1 matching 8 junction bases. This TCR was sampled from a female donor with ankylosing spondylitis or in good health (not recorded which). The bases read TGTGCCAGCAGCTTAGATCAGGGGGCGAAGCAGCCCCAGCATTTT. This gives the protein CASSLDQGAKQPQHF.